This T cell receptor beta chain was identified during a study of blood T cells in healthy people across ages (dated by TCRdb to 2015 to 2017). Notes on the research overall: In model experiments, roughly one uniquely barcoded TCR beta cDNA molecule per two T cells was captured by template switching. To track age-related changes in TCR beta repertoire diversity, the study relied on deep sequencing normalized with unique cDNA molecular identifiers. The donors were divided into four age groups: young (average around 15 years), middle-aged (under 40), aged (approximately 62) and long-lived (around 87). To avoid experimental bias, donors of different ages were randomly spread across the sequencing lanes. Using the same blood draw, the study looked at two additional independent replicas of 1 million unique cDNA reads for two donors, one aged 18 to 30 and the other aged 80 or older. General study outcomes and caveats: Estimates of total diversity based on one million sequenced T cells were regarded as lower bounds and as underestimates. Observed TCR beta diversity per million T cells fell roughly linearly with age, and a significant reduction was already apparent by age roughly 41. Compared with the aged group, the long-lived group had more naive CD4+ T cells, fewer expanded clones and increased TCR diversity, a pattern suggesting age selection. Because the CMV infection status of the donors was unknown, age-related changes in expanded clonotypes may potentially have been confounded. Bulk unsorted PBMC profiling prevented conclusive comparison of naive and antigen-experienced compartments. A strong correlation was found between observed TCR beta diversity and the percentage of naive T cells measured by flow cytometry.

Remarks on this clonotype: Its cognate antigen has yet to be identified. Base qualities are not at hand, and no much larger clone is one base apart.

The receptor library was made with 5' RACE. This sample was sequenced with an Illumina HiSeq 2500. A second PCR of about 7 to 12 cycles was run with a J-beta primer mix and a sample-barcoded 5' primer. A template-switch 5' adaptor carrying 12 random nucleotides introduced a unique molecular identifier onto each TCR beta cDNA molecule. Each sample yielded at least 2.5 million CDR3-containing paired-end reads. The Mint cDNA synthesis kit, primed by a TRBC-specific oligonucleotide, was used to synthesize first-strand cDNA from all RNA. All cDNA was treated with uracil-DNA glycosylase and then went through a first 18-cycle PCR with the universal primers M1SS and BC2_uni_R. The original methods were these. For normalization, 1 million high-quality reads were randomly selected from each sample, with every read carrying a distinct molecular identifier. Reads sharing molecular identifiers were discarded rather than binned into consensus sequences. MiTCR, with a Q25 quality threshold and the strictest error-elimination algorithm, was used for CDR3 identification, clonotype clustering and error correction. A nonparametric unseen species model with Euler transformation was used to estimate lower-bound total TCR beta diversity. Using fastp at Q25 and MiXCR, TCRdb reprocessed the public reads and kept productive beta chains. Identical CDR3 proteins give one entry, which carries the most common genes and DNA. It is TCRdb's table, rather than the study itself, that gives the V and J calls and clone size. The sample table records roughly 410,000 distinct CDR3 sequences; approximately 52% of these occur just once. The ten largest clones take up under 60% of the sample.

The donors were roughly 39 Caucasian individuals from Russia, aged roughly 6 to 100 years, who were systemically healthy. Each donor gave 8 to 10 milliliters of peripheral blood, collected into EDTA-treated Vacutainer tubes. Ficoll-Paque density-gradient centrifugation was used to isolate PBMCs, with at least 7 million obtained per sample. Trizol reagent was used to extract total RNA from the PBMCs, yielding at least 6 micrograms per sample. The percentages of naive CD45RAhigh/CD27high T cells were determined by flow cytometry on a PBMC aliquot from every donor. The CDR3, from cysteine to phenylalanine, totals 14 residues. Left in the record is the CDR3 DNA by itself, 42 bases read in frame from the first base. V is cut back by 4 bases and J by 6 bases, with 6 bases in the junction unmatched.

The source is a man between 60 and 75 years old in good health. The chain couples TRBV12-3 or TRBV12-4 to TRBJ2-7; 10 bases in the junction line up with TRBD1. Sample: blood. CDR3 reads: CASSSGTGASEQYF. The DNA reads as follows: TGTGCCAGCAGTTCCGGGACAGGGGCCTCCGAGCAGTACTTC.